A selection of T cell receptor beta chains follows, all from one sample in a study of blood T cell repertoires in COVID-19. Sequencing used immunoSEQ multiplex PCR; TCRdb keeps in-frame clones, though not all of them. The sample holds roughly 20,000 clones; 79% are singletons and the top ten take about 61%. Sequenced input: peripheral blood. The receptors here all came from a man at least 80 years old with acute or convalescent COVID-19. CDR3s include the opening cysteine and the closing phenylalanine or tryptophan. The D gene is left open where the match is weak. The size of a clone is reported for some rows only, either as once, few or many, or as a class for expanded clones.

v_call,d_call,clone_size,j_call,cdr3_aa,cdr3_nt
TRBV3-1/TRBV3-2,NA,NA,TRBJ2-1,CASSQEWREQFF,TGTGCCAGCAGCCAAGAGTGGCGGGAGCAGTTCTTC
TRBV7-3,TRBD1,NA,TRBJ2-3,CASSLSQGAGTQYF,TGTGCCAGCAGCTTAAGTCAGGGGGCAGGTACGCAGTATTTT
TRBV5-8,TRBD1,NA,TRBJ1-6,CASIRWGQGGSPLHF,TGTGCCAGCATCCGGTGGGGACAGGGGGGCTCACCCCTCCACTTT
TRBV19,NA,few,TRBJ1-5,CASSIGSGIKNQPQHF,TGTGCCAGTAGTATAGGATCAGGGATCAAGAATCAGCCCCAGCATTTT
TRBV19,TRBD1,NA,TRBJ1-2,CASIARDRANYGYTF,TGTGCCAGTATTGCGAGGGACAGGGCTAACTATGGCTACACCTTC
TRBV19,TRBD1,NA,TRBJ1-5,CASSITTGWAQPQHF,TGTGCCAGTAGTATAACGACAGGGTGGGCTCAGCCCCAGCATTTT
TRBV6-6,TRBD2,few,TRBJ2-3,CASSPGLSLAGGLLDTQYF,TGTGCCAGCAGTCCAGGGCTCTCCTTAGCGGGAGGCCTTCTGGATACGCAGTATTTT
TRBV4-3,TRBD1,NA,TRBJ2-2,CASSHYTGGSTGELFF,TGCGCCAGCAGCCATTACACAGGGGGCAGTACCGGGGAGCTGTTTTTT
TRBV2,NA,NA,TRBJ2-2,CASRLGHTNTGELFF,TGTGCCAGCCGGCTGGGGCATACGAACACCGGGGAGCTGTTTTTT
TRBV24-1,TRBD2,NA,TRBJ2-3,CATSDLKREGPRDTQYF,TGTGCCACCAGTGATTTAAAGCGGGAGGGCCCTCGAGATACGCAGTATTTT
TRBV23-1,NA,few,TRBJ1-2,CASSIPSSEGYTF,TGCGCCAGCAGTATCCCCTCTAGTGAAGGCTACACCTTC
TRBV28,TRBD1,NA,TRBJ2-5,CASSLFGSRQGTQYF,TGTGCCAGCAGTTTGTTCGGGTCGCGACAGGGGACCCAGTACTTC
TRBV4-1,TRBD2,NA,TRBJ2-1,CASSQGGLAGGMKSEQFF,TGCGCCAGCAGCCAAGGGGGACTAGCGGGAGGGATGAAGAGTGAGCAGTTCTTC
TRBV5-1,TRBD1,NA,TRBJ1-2,CASSRDRGYYGYTF,TGCGCCAGCAGCCGGGACAGGGGGTACTATGGCTACACCTTC
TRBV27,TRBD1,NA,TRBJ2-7,CASSYRGPRYEQYF,TGTGCCAGCAGTTACAGGGGGCCTAGGTACGAGCAGTACTTC
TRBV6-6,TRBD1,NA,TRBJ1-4,CASTYSSAGGEKLFF,TGTGCCAGCACCTACTCGTCGGCAGGGGGTGAAAAACTGTTTTTT
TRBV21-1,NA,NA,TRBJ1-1,CASRGVRVNTEAFF,TGTGCCAGCAGAGGGGTCAGGGTAAACACTGAAGCTTTTTTT
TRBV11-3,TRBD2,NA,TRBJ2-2,CASSSGTSGSWDTGELFF,TGTGCCAGCAGCTCCGGGACTAGCGGGAGTTGGGACACCGGGGAGCTGTTTTTT
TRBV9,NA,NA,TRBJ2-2,CASSVGGTYPGELFF,TGTGCCAGCAGCGTAGGTGGGACATACCCCGGGGAGCTGTTTTTT
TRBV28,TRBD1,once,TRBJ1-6,CASSPIARDRTNSPLHF,TGTGCCAGCAGTCCAATAGCGCGGGACAGAACTAATTCACCCCTCCACTTT
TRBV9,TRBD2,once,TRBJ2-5,CASSVGTSGKETQYF,TGTGCCAGCAGCGTAGGGACTAGCGGGAAAGAGACCCAGTACTTC
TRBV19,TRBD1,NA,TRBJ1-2,CASSSRDRANYGYTF,TGTGCCAGTAGTTCCCGGGACAGGGCCAACTATGGCTACACCTTC
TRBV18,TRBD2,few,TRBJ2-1,CASSRIGGGSLENEQFF,TGTGCCAGCTCCCGCATAGGCGGCGGGAGCTTGGAAAATGAGCAGTTCTTC
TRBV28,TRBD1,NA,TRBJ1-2,CASSSPGQGAKSYGYTF,TGTGCCAGCAGTTCACCAGGACAGGGGGCTAAAAGCTATGGCTACACCTTC
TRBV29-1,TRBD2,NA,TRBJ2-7,CSVVGLAGDEQYF,TGCAGCGTTGTAGGACTAGCGGGAGATGAGCAGTACTTC
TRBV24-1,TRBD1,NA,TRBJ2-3,CATSEPGQGDTDTQYF,TGTGCCACCAGTGAACCGGGACAGGGGGACACAGATACGCAGTATTTT
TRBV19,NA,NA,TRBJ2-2,CASSIDGQYTGELFF,TGTGCCAGTAGTATTGATGGACAGTACACCGGGGAGCTGTTTTTT
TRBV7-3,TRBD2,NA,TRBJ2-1,CASSKSGSWFDNEQFF,TGTGCCAGCAGCAAGAGCGGGAGTTGGTTCGACAATGAGCAGTTCTTC
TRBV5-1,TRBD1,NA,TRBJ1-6,CASSLIGQGASPLHF,TGCGCCAGCAGCTTGATCGGACAGGGGGCTTCACCCCTCCACTTT
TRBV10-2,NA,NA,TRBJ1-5,CASSESGAQPQHF,TGCGCCAGCAGTGAGTCAGGGGCACAGCCCCAGCATTTT
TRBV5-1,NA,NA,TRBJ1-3,CASSLVPGSISGNTIYF,TGCGCCAGCAGCTTGGTCCCAGGGTCCATCTCTGGAAACACCATATATTTT
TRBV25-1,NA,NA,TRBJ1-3,CASANRESGNTIYF,TGTGCCAGCGCTAACAGGGAAAGTGGAAACACCATATATTTT
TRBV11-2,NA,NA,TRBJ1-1,CASSPSLGGVNTEAFF,TGTGCCAGCAGCCCCTCCCTGGGAGGGGTGAACACTGAAGCTTTCTTT
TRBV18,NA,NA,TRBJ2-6,CASSPLSTAAGANVLTF,TGTGCCAGCTCACCACTGTCGACAGCCGCTGGGGCCAACGTCCTGACTTTC
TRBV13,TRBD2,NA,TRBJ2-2,CASRGSRGDQTNTGELFF,TGTGCCAGCAGGGGGTCCCGGGGGGATCAAACGAACACCGGGGAGCTGTTTTTT
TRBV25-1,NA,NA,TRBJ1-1,CASSELPLTGNTEAFF,TGTGCCAGCAGTGAATTGCCCCTGACAGGTAACACTGAAGCTTTCTTT
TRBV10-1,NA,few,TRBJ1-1,CASSVHRSNTEAFF,TGCGCCAGCAGTGTCCACAGGTCCAACACTGAAGCTTTCTTT
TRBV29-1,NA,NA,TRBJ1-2,CSAKVGGATLRGYTF,TGCAGCGCAAAGGTGGGGGGGGCAACCCTCAGGGGCTACACCTTC
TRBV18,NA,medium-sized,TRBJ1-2,CASSPDGGVAGYTF,TGTGCCAGCTCACCGGACGGAGGGGTTGCTGGCTACACCTTC
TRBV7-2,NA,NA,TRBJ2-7,CASSSRLTYEQYF,TGTGCCAGCAGCTCCAGGCTAACCTACGAGCAGTACTTC
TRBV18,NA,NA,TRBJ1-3,CASSSRKQGSGNTIYF,TGTGCCAGCTCGTCACGAAAACAGGGCTCTGGAAACACCATATATTTT
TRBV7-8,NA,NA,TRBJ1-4,CASSLGPPGVREKLFF,TGTGCCAGCAGCTTAGGACCGCCAGGGGTACGTGAAAAACTGTTTTTT
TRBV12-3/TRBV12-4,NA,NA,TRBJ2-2,CASTPGNTGELFF,TGTGCCAGCACCCCCGGGAACACCGGGGAGCTGTTTTTT
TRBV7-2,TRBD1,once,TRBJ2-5,CASSSGTGQETQYF,TGTGCCAGCAGCTCGGGGACAGGGCAAGAGACCCAGTACTTC
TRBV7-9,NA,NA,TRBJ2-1,CASSPRGNSYNEQFF,TGTGCCAGCAGCCCACGGGGGAACTCCTACAATGAGCAGTTCTTC
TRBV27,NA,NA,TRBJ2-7,CASSLGRGISEQYF,TGTGCCAGCAGTTTAGGGCGGGGTATCTCCGAGCAGTACTTC
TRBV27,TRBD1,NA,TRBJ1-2,CASRRTGGGGIYGYTF,TGTGCCAGCAGAAGGACAGGGGGCGGTGGAATCTATGGCTACACCTTC
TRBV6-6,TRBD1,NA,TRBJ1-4,CASSPTGARTNEKLFF,TGTGCCAGCAGTCCTACAGGGGCAAGAACTAATGAAAAACTGTTTTTT
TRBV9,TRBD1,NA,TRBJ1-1,CASSATGQGGSEAFF,TGTGCCAGCAGCGCGACTGGACAGGGTGGATCTGAAGCTTTCTTT
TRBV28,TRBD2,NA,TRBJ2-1,CASSPRTSGRYEQFF,TGTGCCAGCAGTCCCCGGACTAGCGGGAGGTATGAGCAGTTCTTC